This passage covers 21 T cell receptor beta chains from one sample sequenced in a study of blood T cell repertoires in COVID-19. The protocol was immunoSEQ multiplex PCR, while the TCRdb copy is restricted to in-frame clones and leaves out a portion. The table records around 50,000 clones, under 95% of them present only once. Input material: peripheral blood. These TCRs come from a man between 65 and 85 years old with active COVID-19.

The rearrangement joins TRBV12-3 or TRBV12-4 to TRBJ1-2; D gene unclear. Deletions cut 4 bases from V and 4 bases from J, with 7 bases between. There are 12 residues in the CDR3. Here the CDR3 DNA reads TGTGCCAGCAGTTCCCCCTTCTATGGCTACACCTTC. It codes for CASSSPFYGYTF.

This chain joins TRBV7-2 and TRBJ2-7; 12 bases line up with TRBD2. The CDR3 is 15 residues long. With 5 bases clipped from V and 7 bases from J, the junction kept 9 bases outside the gene matches. CDR1 and CDR2 from the germline V gene are SGHTA and FQGNSA. CDR3 in amino acids: CASSTSGLAGKEQYF. The CDR3 DNA sequence: TGTGCCAGCAGCACAAGCGGACTAGCGGGGAAAGAGCAGTACTTC.

The CDR3, as DNA: TGTGCCAGCACCAGAGGACAGACTCCCGCCGGGGAGCTGTTTTTT. Translated: CASTRGQTPAGELFF. The rearrangement uses TRBV6-6 and TRBJ2-2; possible D gene TRBD1, 6 bases. With 7 bases removed from V and 6 bases from J, the gap between germline ends came to 18 bases. The CDR3 has 15 amino acids. The germline V gene encodes CDR1 MNHNY and CDR2 SVGAGI (reference sequence).

V gene TRBV7-2 combines with J gene TRBJ2-7; maybe TRBD1 (5 bases). V shed 0 bases and J shed 5 bases, with 17 bases lying between them. Per germline, CDR1 SGHTA and CDR2 FQGNSA. The CDR3 consists of 16 residues. The DNA for the CDR3 is TGTGCCAGCAGCTTAGCGTCGCAGGGTGGTCCTAACGAGCAGTACTTC. This gives the protein CASSLASQGGPNEQYF.

This chain links TRBV6-5 with TRBJ1-5; 7 bases match TRBD1. Germline lookup yields CDR1 MNHEY and CDR2 SVGAGI. After removal of 0 bases from V and 7 bases from J, the junction contained 6 bases not matched to a gene. This CDR3 region has 15 residues. In DNA, the CDR3 is TGTGCCAGCAGTTACTCATACAGGGGCGGACAGCCCCAGCATTTT. Its translation: CASSYSYRGGQPQHF.

J is TRBJ2-6 and V is TRBV19; a possible D gene is TRBD2 (5 bases). V was clipped by 6 bases and J by 0 bases, with 15 bases between them. The CDR3 extends over 17 amino acids. Germline V gives CDR1 LNHDA, CDR2 SQIVND (reference sequence). CDR3 coding DNA: TGTGCCAGTAGATTGAGGGATTTAAACTCTGGGGCCAACGTCCTGACTTTC. This sequence encodes CASRLRDLNSGANVLTF.

The rearrangement joins TRBV11-3 to TRBJ2-5, with a tentative D call TRBD2 (5 bases). Germline assignment: CDR1 SGHNT and CDR2 YENEEA. The V end lost 5 bases, the J end lost 4 bases, and 14 bases lay between the germline ends. The CDR3 loop spans 14 amino acids. In DNA, the CDR3 is TGTGCCAGCAGCCCGAGCGGTGGGAGAGAGACCCAGTACTTC. Encoded protein: CASSPSGGRETQYF.

The chain combines TRBV19 with TRBJ2-5; D is undetermined. Germline V gene sequence: CDR1 LNHDA, CDR2 SQIVND (reference sequence). The CDR3 totals 16 residues. V lost 3 bases to trimming and J lost 4 bases, with 18 bases between them. The CDR3 DNA reads as TGTGCCAGTAGTATTTTCGGAAGTCTAAGAGGAGAGACCCAGTACTTC. Its translation is CASSIFGSLRGETQYF.

The chain recombines TRBV27 with TRBJ2-1, with 8 nucleotides matching TRBD1. The CDR3 totals 16 residues. Per the germline V gene, CDR1 is MNHEY and CDR2 is SMNVEV (reference sequence). Trimming took 5 bases from V and 8 from J; bases not matched to a gene: 14. This CDR3 reads CASSPGQVKISDEQFF. CDR3 nucleotide sequence: TGTGCCAGCAGTCCGGGACAGGTTAAGATTAGCGATGAGCAGTTCTTC.

This clone was observed once. The chain joins TRBV5-5 to TRBJ2-1, with TRBD1 matching over 8 bases. This CDR3 has 15 residues. CDR1 and CDR2 from the germline V gene are SGHKS and YYEKEE (reference sequence). The V gene end was trimmed by 3 bases and the J gene end by 4 bases; junction bases not matched to a gene: 6. In DNA, the CDR3 is TGTGCCAGCAGCTACGGGACAGGTCCTTACAATGAGCAGTTCTTC. Its protein product is CASSYGTGPYNEQFF. Based on the CDR3 plus reference TRBV5-5 and TRBJ2-1, the full variable domain is DAGVTQSPTHLIKTRGQQVTLRCSPISGHKSVSWYQQVLGQGPQFIFQYYEKEERGRGNFPDRFSARQFPNYSSELNVNALLLGDSALYLCASSYGTGPYNEQFFGPGTRLTVL.

The J gene is TRBJ2-7, the V gene TRBV28; maybe TRBD1 (6 bases). Germline assignment: CDR1 MDHEN and CDR2 SYDVKM. This CDR3 comprises 12 residues. Trimming took 5 bases from V and 3 from J, leaving 8 bases between them. This CDR3 is CASSGQLYEQYF. CDR3 sequence (DNA): TGTGCCAGCAGTGGACAGCTCTACGAGCAGTACTTC. The whole variable domain, filled in from reference TRBV28 and TRBJ2-7, reads DVKVTQSSRYLVKRTGEKVFLECVQDMDHENMFWYRQDPGLGLRLIYFSYDVKMKEKGDIPEGYSVSREKKERFSLILESASTNQTSMYLCASSGQLYEQYFGPGTRLTVT.

The rearrangement links TRBV30 to TRBJ2-1, with D uncertain. The CDR3 is 12 residues long. Trimming removed 5 bases from V and 6 bases from J, with 11 bases in between. The germline CDR1 and CDR2 sequences are GTSNPN and SVGIG (reference sequence). CDR3: CAWLRYSNEQFF. For the CDR3, the DNA is TGTGCCTGGCTCCGGTATAGCAATGAGCAGTTCTTC.

DNA for the CDR3: TGTGCCAGTAGTCGCGGGGCCCTAGGCACTGAAGCTTTCTTT. As protein: CASSRGALGTEAFF. The chain employs TRBV19 and TRBJ1-1, with a tentative D call TRBD1 (5 bases). Trimming took off 5 bases at V and 4 bases at J, with 14 bases between the two ends. The CDR3 sequence is 14 residues long. The germline CDR1 and CDR2 sequences are LNHDA and SQIVND (reference sequence). The variable domain in full, with the rest retrieved from reference TRBV19 and TRBJ1-1, is DGGITQSPKYLFRKEGQNVTLSCEQNLNHDAMYWYRQDPGQGLRLIYYSQIVNDFQKGDIAEGYSVSREKKESFPLTVTSAQKNPTAFYLCASSRGALGTEAFFGQGTRLTVV.

The CDR3 sequence: CASRRGQETQYF. Here the CDR3 DNA reads TGTGCCAGCCGCAGGGGTCAAGAGACCCAGTACTTC. The genes are TRBV6-6 and TRBJ2-5; the D gene is possibly TRBD1 (6 bases). The CDR3 covers 12 residues. Germline CDR1 reads MNHNY; CDR2 reads SVGAGI (reference sequence). V was pared by 8 bases and J by 2 bases, with 9 bases between.

This clone has just a few counts. The chain employs TRBV6-2 or TRBV6-3 and TRBJ2-7, with D possibly TRBD1 on 5 matching bases. The CDR3 is made up of 12 amino acids. V shed 5 bases and J shed 6 bases, with 11 bases lying between them. The germline gives CDR1 MNHEY, CDR2 SVGEGT. For the CDR3, the DNA is TGTGCCAGCAGTACATCAGGGTTCGAGCAGTACTTC. This sequence encodes CASSTSGFEQYF.

V gene TRBV5-1 combines with J gene TRBJ2-1; a possible D gene is TRBD2 (7 bases). V lost 4 bases and J 4 bases, leaving 15 bases between the germline ends. The germline CDR1 and CDR2 sequences are SGHRS and YFSETQ. CDR3 length equals 15 residues. The CDR3 bases are TGCGCCAGCAGCCCTCACGGGGGGCCATACAATGAGCAGTTCTTC. This translates into CASSPHGGPYNEQFF.

The rearrangement uses TRBV7-2 and TRBJ2-5; TRBD2 might be the D (6 bases). The CDR3 sequence is 14 residues long. The germline gives CDR1 SGHTA, CDR2 FQGNSA. Trimming stripped 1 base from V and 7 bases from J, with 13 bases between. The CDR3: CASSLVGGEGTQYF. As DNA, the CDR3 is TGTGCCAGCAGCTTAGTGGGGGGAGAGGGGACCCAGTACTTC.

V usage is TRBV14 and J usage is TRBJ2-5, with TRBD2 identical over 14 bases. CDR1 and CDR2 (germline): SGHDN, FVKESK. The CDR3 has 19 amino acids. V shed 2 bases and J 2 bases; nucleotides not matched to a gene: 10. In DNA form, the CDR3 reads TGTGCCAGCAGCCAATCATTAGGACTAGCGGGAGGACCTCAAGAGACCCAGTACTTC. It encodes CASSQSLGLAGGPQETQYF. Looking up the rest from reference TRBV14 and TRBJ2-5 gives the full variable domain: EAGVTQFPSHSVIEKGQTVTLRCDPISGHDNLYWYRRVMGKEIKFLLHFVKESKQDESGMPNNRFLAERTGGTYSTLKVQPAELEDSGVYFCASSQSLGLAGGPQETQYFGPGTRLLVL.

The chain is built from TRBV4-2 and TRBJ1-3, with D hard to call. CDR3 length equals 16 residues. V gave up 0 bases and J gave up 3 bases, with 12 bases separating them. Germline V CDR1 and CDR2: LGHNA, YNFKEQ. CDR3 sequence (DNA): TGTGCCAGCAGCCAAGAGAAGAATTCAGGTGGAAACACCATATATTTT. It specifies CASSQEKNSGGNTIYF.

The table lists this clone with a few counts. V is TRBV6-6 and J is TRBJ2-7; D is possibly TRBD1 (6 bases). CDR3 length equals 14 residues. V lost 4 bases to trimming and J lost 2 bases, with 12 bases between them. Germline CDR1 MNHNY, CDR2 SVGAGI (reference sequence). The CDR3, as DNA: TGTGCCAGCAGTTCCCGGGACAAAGCCTACGAGCAGTACTTC. Its protein is CASSSRDKAYEQYF.

The chain couples TRBV29-1 to TRBJ2-1; maybe TRBD2 (6 bases). Trimming removed 6 bases at V and 0 bases at J, with 18 bases between. In germline, CDR1 is SQVTM, CDR2 ANQGSEA. The CDR3 spans 16 residues. The CDR3 coding sequence is TGCAGCGTGGGGAGGCGGCCGGGGGACTCCTACAATGAGCAGTTCTTC. It is translated as CSVGRRPGDSYNEQFF.